This TCR beta chain emerged from a study of blood T cell repertoires in COVID-19. All enrollees were about 18 to 90 years old and from around 25 US areas. V trimming: 2 bases; J trimming: 4 bases; junction bases outside the gene matches: 1. Looked up from germline, CDR1 is LGHDT and CDR2 is YNNKEL (reference sequence). The CDR3 runs 16 residues. Some clones are missing from TCRdb's copy, which holds only in-frame ones; the method was immunoSEQ multiplex PCR. Here the sample spans roughly 68,000 clones, about four fifths being singletons. This rearrangement joins TRBV3-1 (or the pseudogene TRBV3-2) to TRBJ2-1, with TRBD2 matching 14 bases. The source of this sequence is a woman aged 40 to 50 with acute COVID-19. The sample taken for sequencing was PBMCs or T cells enriched from blood (not recorded which). CDR3 residues: CASSQRLAGGYNEQFF. For the CDR3, the DNA is TGTGCCAGCAGCCAAAGACTAGCGGGAGGGTACAATGAGCAGTTCTTC.